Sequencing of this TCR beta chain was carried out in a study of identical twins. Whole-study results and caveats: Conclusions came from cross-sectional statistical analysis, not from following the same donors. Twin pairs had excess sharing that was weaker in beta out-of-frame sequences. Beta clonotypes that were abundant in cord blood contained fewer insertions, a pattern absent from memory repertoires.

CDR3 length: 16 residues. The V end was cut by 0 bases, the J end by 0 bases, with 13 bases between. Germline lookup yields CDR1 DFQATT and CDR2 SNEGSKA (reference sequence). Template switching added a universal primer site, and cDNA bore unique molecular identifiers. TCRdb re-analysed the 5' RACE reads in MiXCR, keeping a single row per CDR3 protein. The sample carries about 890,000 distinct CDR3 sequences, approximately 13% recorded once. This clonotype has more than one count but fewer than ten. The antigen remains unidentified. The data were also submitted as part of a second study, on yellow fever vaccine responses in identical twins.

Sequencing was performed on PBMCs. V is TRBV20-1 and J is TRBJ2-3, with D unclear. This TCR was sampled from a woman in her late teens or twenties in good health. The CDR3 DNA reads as TGCAGTGCTAGAGATCGTGGCGGCTCTAGCACAGATACGCAGTATTTT. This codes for CSARDRGGSSTDTQYF.